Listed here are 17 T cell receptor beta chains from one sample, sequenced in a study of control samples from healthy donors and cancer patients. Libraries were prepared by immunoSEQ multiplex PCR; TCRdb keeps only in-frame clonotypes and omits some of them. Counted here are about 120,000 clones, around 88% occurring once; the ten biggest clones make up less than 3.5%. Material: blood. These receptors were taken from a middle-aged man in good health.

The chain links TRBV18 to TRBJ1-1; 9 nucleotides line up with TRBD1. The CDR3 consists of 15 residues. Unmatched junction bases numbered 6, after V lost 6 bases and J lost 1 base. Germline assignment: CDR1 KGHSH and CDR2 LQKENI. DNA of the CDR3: TGTGCCAGCTCCCGGACAGGGGACGGGAACACTGAAGCTTTCTTT. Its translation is CASSRTGDGNTEAFF.

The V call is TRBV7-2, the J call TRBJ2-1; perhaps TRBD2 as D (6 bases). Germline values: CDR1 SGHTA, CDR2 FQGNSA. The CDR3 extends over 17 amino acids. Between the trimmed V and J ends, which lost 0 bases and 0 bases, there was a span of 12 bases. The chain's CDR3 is CASSLAVGRSSYNEQFF. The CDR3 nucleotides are TGTGCCAGCAGCTTAGCGGTAGGGAGGAGCTCCTACAATGAGCAGTTCTTC.

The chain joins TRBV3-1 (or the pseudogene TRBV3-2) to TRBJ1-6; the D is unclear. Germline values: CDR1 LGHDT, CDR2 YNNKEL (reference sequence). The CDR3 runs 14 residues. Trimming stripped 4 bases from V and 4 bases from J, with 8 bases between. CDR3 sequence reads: CASSPLGYNSPLHF. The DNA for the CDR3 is TGTGCCAGCAGCCCGTTGGGGTATAATTCACCCCTCCACTTT.

DNA for the CDR3: TGTGCCAGCAGCCCTCGGACAGGGCCCTACGAGCAGTACTTC. It specifies CASSPRTGPYEQYF. The chain links TRBV9 to TRBJ2-7; TRBD1 matches 8 bases. From germline, CDR1 is SGDLS and CDR2 YYNGEE. This CDR3 has 14 amino acids. Trimming took 4 bases from V and 2 from J; bases not matched to a gene: 5. The complete variable domain, with remaining parts taken from reference TRBV9 and TRBJ2-7, reads DSGVTQTPKHLITATGQRVTLRCSPRSGDLSVYWYQQSLDQGLQFLIQYYNGEERAKGNILERFSAQQFPDLHSELNLSSLELGDSALYFCASSPRTGPYEQYFGPGTRLTVT.

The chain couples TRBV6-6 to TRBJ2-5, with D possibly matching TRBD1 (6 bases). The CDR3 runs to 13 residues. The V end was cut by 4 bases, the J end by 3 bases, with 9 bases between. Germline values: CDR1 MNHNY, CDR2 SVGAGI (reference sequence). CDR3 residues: CASSSTGKETQYF. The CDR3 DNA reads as TGTGCCAGCAGTTCTACAGGGAAAGAGACCCAGTACTTC.

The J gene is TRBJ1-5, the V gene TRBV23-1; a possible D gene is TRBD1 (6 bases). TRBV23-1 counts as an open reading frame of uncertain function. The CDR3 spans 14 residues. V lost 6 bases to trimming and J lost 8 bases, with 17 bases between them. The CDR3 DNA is TGCGCCAGCAGCCACCACAGGGTTAAAGAGCCCCAGCATTTT. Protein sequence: CASSHHRVKEPQHF.

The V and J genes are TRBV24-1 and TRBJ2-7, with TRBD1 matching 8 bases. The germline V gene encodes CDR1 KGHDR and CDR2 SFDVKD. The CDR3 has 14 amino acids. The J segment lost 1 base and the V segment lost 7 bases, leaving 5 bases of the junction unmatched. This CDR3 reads CATSPGQGSYEQYF. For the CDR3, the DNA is TGTGCCACCAGCCCAGGACAGGGTTCCTACGAGCAGTACTTC.

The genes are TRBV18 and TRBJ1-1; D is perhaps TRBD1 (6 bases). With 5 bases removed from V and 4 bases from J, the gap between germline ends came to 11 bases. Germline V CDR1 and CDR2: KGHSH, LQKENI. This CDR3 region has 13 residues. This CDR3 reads CASSNRESTEAFF. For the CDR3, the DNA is TGTGCCAGCTCAAACAGGGAAAGCACTGAAGCTTTCTTT.

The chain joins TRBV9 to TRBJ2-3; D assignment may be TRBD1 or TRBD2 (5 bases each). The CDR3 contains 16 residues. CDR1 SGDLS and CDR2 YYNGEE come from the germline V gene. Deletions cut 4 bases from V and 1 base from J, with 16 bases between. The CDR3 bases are TGTGCCAGCAGCTCGAGGGGAGTCCCTGGCACAGATACGCAGTATTTT. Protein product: CASSSRGVPGTDTQYF.

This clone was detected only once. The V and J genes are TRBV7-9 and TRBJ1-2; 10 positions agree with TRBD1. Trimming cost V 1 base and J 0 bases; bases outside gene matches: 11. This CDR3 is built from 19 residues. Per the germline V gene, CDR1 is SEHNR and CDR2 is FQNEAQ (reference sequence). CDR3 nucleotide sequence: TGTGCCAGCAGCTTAGGCATTTCGGGACAGGGGAGAACTAACTATGGCTACACCTTC. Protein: CASSLGISGQGRTNYGYTF. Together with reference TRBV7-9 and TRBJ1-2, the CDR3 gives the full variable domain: DTGVSQNPRHKITKRGQNVTFRCDPISEHNRLYWYRQTLGQGPEFLTYFQNEAQLEKSRLLSDRFSAERPKGSFSTLEIQRTEQGDSAMYLCASSLGISGQGRTNYGYTFGSGTRLTVV.

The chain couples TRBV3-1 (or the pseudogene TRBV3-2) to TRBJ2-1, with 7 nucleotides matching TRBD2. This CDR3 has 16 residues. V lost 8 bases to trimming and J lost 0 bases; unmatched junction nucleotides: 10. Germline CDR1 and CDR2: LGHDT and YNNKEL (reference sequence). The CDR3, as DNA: TGTGCCAGCGGCCGAATAGCGGGTTACTCCTACAATGAGCAGTTCTTC. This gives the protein CASGRIAGYSYNEQFF.

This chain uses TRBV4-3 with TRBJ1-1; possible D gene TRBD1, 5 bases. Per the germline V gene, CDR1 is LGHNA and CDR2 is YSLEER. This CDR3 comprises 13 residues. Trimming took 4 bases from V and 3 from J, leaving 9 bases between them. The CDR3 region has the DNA TGCGCCAGCAGCCCGGACACCTACACTGAAGCTTTCTTT. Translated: CASSPDTYTEAFF.

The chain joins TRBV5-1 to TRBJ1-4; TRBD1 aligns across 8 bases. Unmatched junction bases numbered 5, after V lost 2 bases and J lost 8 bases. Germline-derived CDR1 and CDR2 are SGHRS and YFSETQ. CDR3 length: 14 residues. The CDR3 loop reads CASSLQGEGEKLFF. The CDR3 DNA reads TGCGCCAGCAGCTTACAGGGGGAAGGGGAAAAACTGTTTTTT.

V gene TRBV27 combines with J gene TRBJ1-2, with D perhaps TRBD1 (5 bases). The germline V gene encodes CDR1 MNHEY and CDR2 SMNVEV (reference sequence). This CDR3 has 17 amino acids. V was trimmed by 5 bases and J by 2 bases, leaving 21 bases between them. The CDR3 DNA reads TGTGCCAGCAGTCCTACCCCTGGACAAGGAATAAACTATGGCTACACCTTC. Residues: CASSPTPGQGINYGYTF.

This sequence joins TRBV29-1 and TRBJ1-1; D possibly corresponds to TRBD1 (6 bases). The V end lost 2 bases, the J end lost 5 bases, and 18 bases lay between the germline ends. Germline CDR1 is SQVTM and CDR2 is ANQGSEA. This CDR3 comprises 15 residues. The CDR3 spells CSVENWGGAGTEAFF. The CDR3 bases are TGCAGCGTTGAAAATTGGGGGGGCGCAGGAACTGAAGCTTTCTTT.

CDR3 sequence: CASIYSDRYNEQFF. Written as DNA, the CDR3 is TGTGCCAGCATCTACTCGGACAGGTACAATGAGCAGTTCTTC. This chain uses TRBV6-6 with TRBJ2-1, with 7 bases aligning to TRBD1. Germline V lookup: CDR1 MNHNY, CDR2 SVGAGI (reference sequence). This CDR3 spans 14 amino acids. With V trimmed by 7 bases and J by 4 bases, 7 bases remained unmatched.

The CDR3 spells CSARGGTEAFF. The CDR3 DNA reads as TGCAGTGCTCGGGGGGGCACTGAAGCTTTCTTT. This chain links TRBV20-1 with TRBJ1-1; a weak D match, TRBD1 (5 bases). V lost 5 bases to trimming and J lost 4 bases, with 8 bases between them. The V gene's germline CDR1 is DFQATT and CDR2 SNEGSKA (reference sequence). The CDR3 is 11 residues long.